Following are 21 T cell receptor beta chains from one sample sequenced in a study of cytotoxic CD8 clonotypes in ibrutinib-treated CLL. The repertoire was sequenced with immunoSEQ multiplex PCR; TCRdb's copy has only in-frame clones and lacks some. This table holds 250,000 to 350,000 clones, around 77% found once. The sequences come from PBMCs, collected at disease progression, from a patient treated with ibrutinib. These receptors originate from a human donor with chronic lymphocytic leukemia.

This rearrangement joins TRBV6-5 to TRBJ2-7; D is unresolved. The CDR3 is made up of 13 amino acids. CDR1 is MNHEY, CDR2 SVGAGI, per germline. Between the trimmed V and J ends, which lost 6 bases and 8 bases, there was a span of 17 bases. CDR3 sequence (DNA): TGTGCCAGCAGCACCGCTAAGAAAGGGAAGCAGTACTTC. Translating it yields CASSTAKKGKQYF.

V usage is TRBV6-5 and J usage is TRBJ1-6; D ambiguous. Germline V CDR1 and CDR2: MNHEY, SVGAGI. V was shortened by 4 bases and J by 18 bases, with 13 bases between the two germline ends. The CDR3 length is 11 residues. CDR3 in DNA: TGTGCCAGCAGTTCCATTCCGGGAACCCACTTT. It encodes CASSSIPGTHF.

J is TRBJ2-3 and V is TRBV19; D call uncertain. The CDR3 is 14 residues long. Looked up from germline, CDR1 is LNHDA and CDR2 is SQIVND (reference sequence). Trimming removed 6 bases at V and 1 base at J, with 11 bases between. The CDR3 coding sequence is TGTGCCAGTAGCACCAGGTCAGGCACAGATACGCAGTATTTT. Translating it yields CASSTRSGTDTQYF.

This clone was found a few times. This chain connects TRBV9 to TRBJ2-6; 9 bases align to TRBD1. The CDR3 has 19 residues. CDR1 is SGDLS, CDR2 YYNGEE, per germline. Trimming at V came to 3 bases and at J to 0 bases, leaving 10 bases not matched to a gene. The CDR3 region has the DNA TGTGCCAGCAGCGGTTCCTTACAGGGGGCCTTCTCTGGGGCCAACGTCCTGACTTTC. Residues: CASSGSLQGAFSGANVLTF.

A few counts support this clone. This sequence joins TRBV19 and TRBJ1-4; no firm D call. CDR1 LNHDA and CDR2 SQIVND come from the germline V gene (reference sequence). This CDR3 comprises 16 residues. V gave up 10 bases and J gave up 7 bases, with 25 bases separating them. The CDR3 coding sequence is TGTGCCACCCCTAAGTTCCCGACGTTTGAAATTGAAAAACTGTTTTTT. It yields the protein CATPKFPTFEIEKLFF.

The chain joins TRBV10-3 to TRBJ2-5; 11 nucleotides match TRBD1. The length of the CDR3 is 15 residues. Looked up from germline, CDR1 is ENHRY and CDR2 is SYGVKD. The J segment lost 5 bases and the V segment lost 7 bases, leaving 9 bases of the junction unmatched. The CDR3 loop reads CAIKKDRGQRETQYF. The CDR3 DNA reads TGTGCCATCAAAAAGGACAGGGGGCAGAGGGAGACCCAGTACTTC.

V and J are TRBV29-1 and TRBJ2-7; D gene uncertain. V was clipped by 4 bases and J by 7 bases, with 17 bases between them. Germline V gene sequence: CDR1 SQVTM, CDR2 ANQGSEA. This CDR3 spans 13 amino acids. The CDR3 is CSVGDTPSEEQYF. In DNA, the CDR3 is TGCAGCGTTGGTGACACCCCCTCTGAAGAGCAGTACTTC.

The rearrangement uses TRBV4-1 and TRBJ2-7, with D possibly matching TRBD1 (5 bases). Per germline, CDR1 MGHRA and CDR2 YSYEKL. CDR3 size: 13 residues. The V gene lost 5 bases and the J gene lost 2 bases, with 10 bases spanning the gap. CDR3: CASSMTETYEQYF. The CDR3 bases are TGCGCCAGCAGCATGACAGAGACCTACGAGCAGTACTTC.

The chain combines TRBV25-1 with TRBJ1-4; TRBD1 is a possible D gene (5 bases). The CDR3 sequence is 15 residues long. V lost 1 base and J 3 bases, leaving 9 bases between the germline ends. Germline V gene lookup returns CDR1 MGHDK and CDR2 SYGVNS. CDR3: CASSEWGTANEKLFF. The CDR3 bases are TGTGCCAGCAGTGAATGGGGGACTGCTAATGAAAAACTGTTTTTT.

CDR3 amino acids: CASSHSRQGAMAGELFF. The DNA for the CDR3 is TGTGCCAGCAGCCACTCACGACAGGGGGCGATGGCCGGGGAGCTGTTTTTT. This chain joins TRBV4-2 and TRBJ2-2; 10 nucleotides match TRBD1. Germline CDR1 reads LGHNA; CDR2 reads YNFKEQ. V was pared by 3 bases and J by 6 bases, with 10 bases of the junction left unmatched. CDR3 length: 17 amino acids.

Written as DNA, the CDR3 is TGTGCCAGCACGAGGGCGAACACCGGGGAGCTGTTTTTT. Translated, it gives CASTRANTGELFF. The chain uses TRBV2 and TRBJ2-2; perhaps TRBD2 as D (5 bases). The CDR3 covers 13 residues. V was pared by 7 bases and J by 0 bases, with 6 bases between. From germline, CDR1 is SNHLY and CDR2 FYNNEI.

This clone appeared a single time. The V call is TRBV11-3, the J call TRBJ1-3; D gene uncertain. V lost 4 bases and J lost 3, with 4 bases in between. The germline CDR1 and CDR2 sequences are SGHNT and YENEEA. The CDR3 contains 12 residues. CDR3 amino acids: CASSYDGNTIYF. DNA for the CDR3: TGTGCCAGCAGCTATGATGGAAACACCATATATTTT.

The chain couples TRBV29-1 to TRBJ1-2, with a possible D match to TRBD1 (6 bases). There are 15 residues in the CDR3. V lost 5 bases and J 2 bases, leaving 18 bases between the germline ends. Germline V CDR1 and CDR2: SQVTM, ANQGSEA. The CDR3 spells CSVYSSGEGNYGYTF. The CDR3 nucleotides read TGCAGCGTTTACTCTTCAGGGGAGGGCAACTATGGCTACACCTTC.

This sequence joins TRBV28 and TRBJ2-4, with TRBD2 identical over 8 bases. After removal of 6 bases from V and 14 bases from J, the junction contained 21 bases not matched to a gene. Looked up from germline, CDR1 is MDHEN and CDR2 is SYDVKM. This CDR3 is built from 16 residues. As DNA, the CDR3 is TGTGCCAGCAGACCCACCGGGACTAGGGTCTTGTTGGGGAAGTACTTC. Translation gives CASRPTGTRVLLGKYF.

This clone was seen a handful of times. This chain uses TRBV5-5 with TRBJ1-5; D uncertain. The ends were cut back, 0 bases at V and 0 bases at J, with 7 bases in the middle. Germline CDR1 and CDR2: SGHKS and YYEKEE (reference sequence). This CDR3 spans 15 amino acids. CDR3 in amino acids: CASSLGGDSNQPQHF. The DNA of the CDR3 is TGTGCCAGCAGCTTGGGCGGGGATAGCAATCAGCCCCAGCATTTT.

This clone was counted a single time. This chain connects TRBV5-1 to TRBJ2-7; unclear D gene. Trimming left V 4 bases short and J 0 bases short, with 5 bases between. Germline CDR1 SGHRS, CDR2 YFSETQ. This CDR3 is 12 amino acids long. The CDR3, as DNA: TGCGCCAGCAGCCGCTACTCCTACGAGCAGTACTTC. Its translation is CASSRYSYEQYF. The full variable domain, with the rest looked up from reference TRBV5-1 and TRBJ2-7, is KAGVTQTPRYLIKTRGQQVTLSCSPISGHRSVSWYQQTPGQGLQFLFEYFSETQRNKGNFPGRFSGRQFSNSRSEMNVSTLELGDSALYLCASSRYSYEQYFGPGTRLTVT.

The chain uses TRBV27 and TRBJ1-1; D ambiguous. Per germline, CDR1 MNHEY and CDR2 SMNVEV (reference sequence). V dropped 2 bases and J dropped 0 bases, with 7 bases sitting between them. There are 14 residues in the CDR3. CDR3 DNA: TGTGCCAGCAGTTTAGATGAGATGAACACTGAAGCTTTCTTT. As protein: CASSLDEMNTEAFF.

This chain links TRBV28 with TRBJ2-1, with D tentatively TRBD2 (5 bases). The V gene lost 3 bases and the J gene lost 4 bases, with 16 bases spanning the gap. CDR1 and CDR2 (germline): MDHEN, SYDVKM. This CDR3 region has 16 residues. In DNA form, the CDR3 reads TGTGCCAGCAGTTTCCCCCGGCGGGTCCTATACAATGAGCAGTTCTTC. It specifies CASSFPRRVLYNEQFF.

This rearrangement joins TRBV28 to TRBJ1-1; perhaps TRBD1 as D (5 bases). The CDR3 is made up of 12 amino acids. Germline V gene sequence: CDR1 MDHEN, CDR2 SYDVKM. Trimming took 3 bases from V and 5 from J, leaving 7 bases between them. Here the CDR3 reads CASSFGATEAFF. CDR3 bases: TGTGCCAGCAGTTTTGGGGCTACTGAAGCTTTCTTT.

This chain links TRBV7-2 with TRBJ2-7, with 7 bases aligning to TRBD2. The V gene's germline CDR1 is SGHTA and CDR2 FQGNSA. The CDR3 loop spans 16 amino acids. Trimming took 4 bases from V and 3 from J; bases not matched to a gene: 12. CDR3 coding DNA: TGTGCCAGCAGCTCGGGGGGTTACAGGTTGAGCTACGAGCAGTACTTC. Its protein is CASSSGGYRLSYEQYF.

This chain links TRBV28 with TRBJ1-4; 7 nucleotides line up with TRBD1. Trimming removed 4 bases from V and 2 bases from J; junction bases left unmatched: 1. The germline V gene has CDR1 MDHEN and CDR2 SYDVKM. This CDR3 has 14 amino acids. CDR3 DNA: TGTGCCAGCAGTTGGGGACAGACTAATGAAAAACTGTTTTTT. Amino acids: CASSWGQTNEKLFF.